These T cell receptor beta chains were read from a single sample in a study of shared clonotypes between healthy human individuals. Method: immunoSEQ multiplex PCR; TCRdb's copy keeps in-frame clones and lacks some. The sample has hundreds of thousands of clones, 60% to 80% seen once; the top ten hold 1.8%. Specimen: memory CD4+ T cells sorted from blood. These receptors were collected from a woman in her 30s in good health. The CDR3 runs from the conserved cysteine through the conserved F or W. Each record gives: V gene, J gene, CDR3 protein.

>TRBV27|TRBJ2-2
CASSPPGATYTGELFF
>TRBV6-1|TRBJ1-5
CASGSLSYQPQHF
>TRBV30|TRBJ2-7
CAWSGGTYEQYF
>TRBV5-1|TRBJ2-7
CASSLGTSGTGYEQYF
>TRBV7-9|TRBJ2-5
CASSYNRAETQYF
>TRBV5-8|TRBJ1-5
CASSLYIQENNNQPQHF
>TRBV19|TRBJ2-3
CASSIDPRGLGDTQYF
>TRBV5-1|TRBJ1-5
CASSLAANQPQHF
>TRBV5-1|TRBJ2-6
CASSLEGANVLTF
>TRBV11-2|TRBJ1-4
CASSVRTRRSNEKLFF